Listed below are T cell receptor beta chains from one sample, sequenced in a study of shared clonotypes between healthy human individuals. Clones were sequenced by immunoSEQ multiplex PCR, and TCRdb holds only the in-frame ones, with some missing. This table has under 2,500,000 clones, roughly 95% appearing once. The source material was naive CD4+ T cells sorted from blood. The source of these receptors is a man younger than 30 in good health. The CDR3 runs from the conserved cysteine through the conserved F or W. D genes are given only for firm matches. A clone size is listed for some rows: how often the clone was seen (once, few, many), or a class if it is expanded.

>once|TRBV10-1|TRBD1|TRBJ1-1
TGCGCCAGCAGCTCGACAGGGTTGAACACTGAAGCTTTCTTT
CASSSTGLNTEAFF
>-|TRBV4-1|-|TRBJ1-1
TGCGCCAGCACGGTTCTGGAGAACACTGAAGCTTTCTTT
CASTVLENTEAFF
>-|TRBV6-4|TRBD1|TRBJ1-1
TGTGCCAGCAGTCCACAGGGGGCTGGGAACACTGAAGCTTTCTTT
CASSPQGAGNTEAFF
>-|TRBV5-6|-|TRBJ1-5
TGTGCCAGCAGCTTTTATGCGGGTAGCAATCAGCCCCAGCATTTT
CASSFYAGSNQPQHF
>-|TRBV10-3|-|TRBJ1-1
TGTGCCATCAGTGAGGTGGGGGTCACTGAAGCTTTCTTT
CAISEVGVTEAFF
>once|TRBV5-4|TRBD1|TRBJ1-2
TGTGCCAGCAGCGTAACGGACAGGGGGTCGGACGGCTACACCTTC
CASSVTDRGSDGYTF
>-|TRBV18|TRBD2|TRBJ2-1
TGTGCCAGCTCACCTGGACTAGCGGGAGGTGACAACAATGAGCAGTTCTTC
CASSPGLAGGDNNEQFF
>-|TRBV7-9|TRBD2|TRBJ2-7
TGTGCCAGCAGCTTAGTTAGCGGGGATAAGTACTTC
CASSLVSGDKYF
>-|TRBV12-5|-|TRBJ1-2
TGTGCTAGTGGTTTCGGGCCCAACTATGGCTACACCTTC
CASGFGPNYGYTF
>-|TRBV21-1|-|TRBJ2-7
TGTGCCAGCAGCGCTCGACCTCAGGGGGGACTAGAAGAGTACGAGCAGTACTTC
CASSARPQGGLEEYEQYF
>-|TRBV7-6|-|TRBJ2-4
TGTGCCAGCAGCCGGATGGAGGGGAACATTCAGTACTTC
CASSRMEGNIQYF
>few|TRBV6-6|TRBD1|TRBJ2-7
TGTGCCAGCTCTGGGACAGGGTTCGAGCAGTACTTC
CASSGTGFEQYF
>-|TRBV27|-|TRBJ1-1
TGTGCCAGCGCACGGAACACTGAAGCTTTCTTT
CASARNTEAFF
>once|TRBV5-1|TRBD1|TRBJ2-7
TGCGCCAGCAGCACGTCCGGGACAGCTAGCTCCTACGAGCAGTACTTC
CASSTSGTASSYEQYF
>-|TRBV7-6|TRBD2|TRBJ2-7
TGTGCCAGCAGCTCTGGGGGAGGGGCCGAGCAGTACTTC
CASSSGGGAEQYF
>-|TRBV18|-|TRBJ1-2
TGTGCCAGCTCACCTTCCGGGTGGGGCTACACCTTC
CASSPSGWGYTF
>-|TRBV7-9|-|TRBJ2-4
TGTGCCAGCAGCCCTCCGACAGGGAGGAGCATTCAGTACTTC
CASSPPTGRSIQYF
>-|TRBV18|-|TRBJ1-1
TGTGCCAGCTCAGCAACAGGGCAGAACACTGAAGCTTTCTTT
CASSATGQNTEAFF
>-|TRBV14|-|TRBJ2-1
TGTGCCAGCAGCCAAGTAGGGGCTACGTACAATGAGCAGTTCTTC
CASSQVGATYNEQFF
>-|TRBV7-9|-|TRBJ2-7
TGTGCCAGCAGCCTGAATTCGAACAGAGACGAGCAGTACTTC
CASSLNSNRDEQYF
>-|TRBV30|TRBD1|TRBJ1-1
TGTGCCTGGAGTAACAGGGGGAATACTGAAGCTTTCTTT
CAWSNRGNTEAFF
>-|TRBV2|-|TRBJ2-2
TGTGCCAGCCTTTGGGACACCGGGGAGCTGTTTTTT
CASLWDTGELFF
>-|TRBV6-5|-|TRBJ1-1
TGTGCCACCAGCTTGAGGGTAGGAACTGAAGCTTTCTTT
CATSLRVGTEAFF
>-|TRBV5-6|-|TRBJ1-2
TGTGCCAGCAGCTTGCCGGGACTTGGCTACACCTTC
CASSLPGLGYTF